This T cell receptor (beta chain) originates from a study of shared clonotypes between healthy human individuals. CDR3 length: 13 amino acids. Germline lookup yields CDR1 MDHEN and CDR2 SYDVKM. Trimming at V came to 7 bases and at J to 4 bases, leaving 2 bases not matched to a gene. This clone has more than one count but fewer than ten. Other DNA sequences within the sample encode an identical CDR3. The repertoire was sequenced with immunoSEQ multiplex PCR; TCRdb's copy has only in-frame clones and lacks some. The sample consists of about 1.1 million clones, 60% to 85% of them appearing once. The sequenced sample consisted of memory CD4+ T cells from PBMCs. Documented subset: CD45RA-negative fraction. The origin of this receptor is a man younger than 35 in good health. Some clones in this sample may be carry-over from other donors' samples. This chain connects TRBV28 to TRBJ1-5, with TRBD1 matching 9 bases. The CDR3, as DNA: TGTGCCAGCACCGGGACAGGGAATCAGCCCCAGCATTTT. This sequence encodes CASTGTGNQPQHF.